The rows below give T cell receptor beta chains drawn from one sample of a study of shared clonotypes between healthy human individuals. Assay used: immunoSEQ multiplex PCR; TCRdb lists only in-frame clones, some missing. The data hold over a million clones, with approximately 80% observed a single time. Sequencing input: memory CD4+ T cells from PBMCs. Receptors were obtained from a man younger than 35 in good health. Some clones in this sample may be carry-over from other donors' samples. CDR3s include the opening cysteine and the closing phenylalanine or tryptophan. Each record gives: D gene, V gene, clone size, CDR3 length, J gene, CDR3 DNA, CDR3 protein. A D gene is named only where the DNA matches it firmly. Rows may omit the clone size; those that give it use once, few, many or a size class.

NA	TRBV15	once	17	TRBJ2-5	TGTGCCACCAGCAGATCGCCCGTATCTAGGACTAAAGAGACCCAGTACTTC	CATSRSPVSRTKETQYF
TRBD2	TRBV29-1	NA	15	TRBJ2-3	TGCAGCTTAAACGGCGGGGGGACTAGCACAGATACGCAGTATTTT	CSLNGGGTSTDTQYF
TRBD1	TRBV18	NA	13	TRBJ1-2	TGTGCCAGCTCACCAAACAGGGGAGAGGGCTACACCTTC	CASSPNRGEGYTF
TRBD1	TRBV2	once	14	TRBJ2-7	TGTGCCAGCAGCAGACAGGGAACATCCGACGAGCAGTACTTC	CASSRQGTSDEQYF
NA	TRBV4-2	NA	13	TRBJ2-5	TGTGCCAGCAGCCAAGGGAGCCAAGAGACCCAGTACTTC	CASSQGSQETQYF
NA	TRBV21-1	NA	13	TRBJ2-5	TGTGCCAGCAGCCCGGGACTAAAGGAGACCCAGTACTTC	CASSPGLKETQYF
NA	TRBV18	once	15	TRBJ2-1	TGTGCCAGCTCACCACTTCGGGAGTACGGCAATGAGCAGTTCTTC	CASSPLREYGNEQFF
NA	TRBV19	NA	14	TRBJ1-1	TGTGCCACCCGCTCGGGGGGGCTGGTCACTGAAGCTTTCTTT	CATRSGGLVTEAFF
TRBD2	TRBV11-1	few	16	TRBJ2-3	TGTGCCAGCAGCTTAGGCCTAGCGGGTACCGGGGATACGCAGTATTTT	CASSLGLAGTGDTQYF
NA	TRBV7-7	NA	13	TRBJ2-2	TGTGCCAGCAGCCGGATCAAAGGCGGGGAGCTGTTTTTT	CASSRIKGGELFF
TRBD2	TRBV19	NA	16	TRBJ2-1	TGTGCCAGTAGGGCCACCGGGACTAGCATCTCCCATGAGCAGTTCTTC	CASRATGTSISHEQFF
NA	TRBV28	NA	10	TRBJ1-1	TGTGCCAGCAGAAGGAATGAAGCTTTCTTT	CASRRNEAFF
NA	TRBV15	few	15	TRBJ2-1	TGTGCCACCAGCAGAGATCTTTCCTCCTACAATGAGCAGTTCTTC	CATSRDLSSYNEQFF
NA	TRBV25-1	NA	15	TRBJ2-1	TGTGCCAGCAGTGACCCCGAGGGAAACTACAATGAGCAGTTCTTC	CASSDPEGNYNEQFF
TRBD2	TRBV28	NA	15	TRBJ2-7	TGTGCCAGCAGACGCAGCGGGAGGGCCCTCTCCGAGCAGTACTTC	CASRRSGRALSEQYF
NA	TRBV5-1	NA	16	TRBJ2-5	TGCGCCAGCAGCTTGGCCACGGGTGGGGACCAAGAGACCCAGTACTTC	CASSLATGGDQETQYF
TRBD1	TRBV5-4	NA	14	TRBJ2-5	TGTGCCAGCAGCGAACGACAGGGTCAAGAGACCCAGTACTTC	CASSERQGQETQYF
NA	TRBV28	few	13	TRBJ1-2	TGTGCCAGCAGTTCCGGGACTCCCCGAGGCTACACCTTC	CASSSGTPRGYTF
NA	TRBV18	NA	14	TRBJ1-3	TGTGCCAGCTCACCAAGCCCTTCTGGAAACACCATATATTTT	CASSPSPSGNTIYF
TRBD1	TRBV27	NA	14	TRBJ2-5	TGTGCCAGCAGTCGACAGGGGATAGGGGAGACCCAGTACTTC	CASSRQGIGETQYF
TRBD2	TRBV4-3	NA	17	TRBJ2-5	TGCGCCAGCAGCCAAGATATTACTAGCGGGAGCTCAGAGACCCAGTACTTC	CASSQDITSGSSETQYF
NA	TRBV4-2	NA	18	TRBJ2-5	TGTGCCAGCAGCCAAGATAGTGTAAGGGCCGGGTTAGGGAGGACCCAGTACTTC	CASSQDSVRAGLGRTQYF
NA	TRBV29-1	NA	16	TRBJ2-7	TGCAGCGTTGAAGGAAGACGTAGGGGGTTTACCTACGAGCAGTACTTC	CSVEGRRRGFTYEQYF
NA	TRBV6-6	NA	14	TRBJ2-3	TGTGCCAGCAGTTATGGGGGGGCGGAAGATACGCAGTATTTT	CASSYGGAEDTQYF
NA	TRBV7-9	NA	14	TRBJ2-7	TGTGCCAGCAGCTTCATGACAGGAGTCTACGAGCAGTACTTC	CASSFMTGVYEQYF
NA	TRBV7-8	NA	14	TRBJ2-5	TGTGCCAGCAGCTTAGATCCAGTACAAGAGACCCAGTACTTC	CASSLDPVQETQYF
NA	TRBV20-1	NA	11	TRBJ1-2	TGCAGGGGGTCGGGGAACTATGGCTACACCTTC	CRGSGNYGYTF
NA	TRBV7-9	NA	13	TRBJ1-1	TGTGCCAGCAGCCTTCAGGCTGACACTGAAGCTTTCTTT	CASSLQADTEAFF